These T cell receptor beta chains were read from a single sample in a study of T cells in localized non-small cell lung cancer. TCRdb's table, derived via immunoSEQ multiplex PCR, lists solely in-frame clones and lacks some. The sample holds under 4,000 clones, about a quarter seen once. Source: lung tumor tissue, taken before any cancer treatment. The receptors originated from a male donor older than 55 with stage I lung adenocarcinoma. The CDR3 runs from the conserved cysteine through the conserved F or W. The D gene is left open where the match is weak.

D	V	length	J	CDR3
.	TRBV9	14	TRBJ2-6	CASSGTSGANVLTF
.	TRBV1	15	TRBJ1-2	CASSRGTGESYGYTF
TRBD1	TRBV6-8	17	TRBJ1-5	CASSPTDRAYSNQPQHF
.	TRBV11-3	15	TRBJ1-6	CASSRGRSLNSPLHF
TRBD1	TRBV6-8	17	TRBJ1-1	CASSYAQDRGMHTEAFF
TRBD1	TRBV9	14	TRBJ1-2	CASSGGQPSLGYTF
TRBD2	TRBV19	15	TRBJ2-2	CATAPSGGYTGELFF
TRBD1	TRBV11-3	14	TRBJ1-1	CASSHPGGVAEAFF
.	TRBV2	12	TRBJ2-1	CASTGTHNEQFF
.	TRBV9	14	TRBJ1-2	CASSGRGGIYGYTF
.	TRBV6-8	15	TRBJ2-3	CASSYYGSSTDTQYF
.	TRBV11-3	14	TRBJ2-5	CASSLGFGSGTQYF
.	TRBV5-1	16	TRBJ1-3	CASTDPWREPGNTIYF
TRBD1	TRBV19	13	TRBJ1-2	CATWDRGSYGYTF
.	TRBV11-3	16	TRBJ2-5	CASSFTPGGLGETQYF
.	TRBV19	17	TRBJ2-2	CASRESWGRLNTGELFF
.	TRBV18	15	TRBJ2-2	CASSPIGANTGELFF
TRBD1	TRBV12-5	12	TRBJ1-1	CASGLGQGGAFF
.	TRBV19	11	TRBJ2-3	CASSIANTQYF
.	TRBV19	14	TRBJ2-1	CASSSQTTYNEQFF
.	TRBV5-1	14	TRBJ2-7	CASSHGGTPYEQYF
.	TRBV19	15	TRBJ2-7	CASSSVEGLSYEQYF